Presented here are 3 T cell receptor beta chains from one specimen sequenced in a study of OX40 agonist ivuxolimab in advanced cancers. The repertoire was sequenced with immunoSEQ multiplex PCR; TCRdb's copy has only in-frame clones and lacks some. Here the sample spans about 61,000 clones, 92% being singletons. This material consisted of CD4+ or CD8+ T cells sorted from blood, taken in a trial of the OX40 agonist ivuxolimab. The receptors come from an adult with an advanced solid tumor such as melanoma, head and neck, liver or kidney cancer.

The CDR3 loop is CASATGEQYV. The CDR3 region has the DNA TGTGCCAGCGCTACGGGAGAGCAGTACGTC. V usage is TRBV7-3 and J usage is TRBJ2-7; the D gene is possibly TRBD2 (5 bases). Trimming pared 8 bases from V and 7 bases from J, leaving 9 bases between. Per the germline V gene, CDR1 is SGHTA and CDR2 is FQGTGA. The CDR3 has 10 residues.

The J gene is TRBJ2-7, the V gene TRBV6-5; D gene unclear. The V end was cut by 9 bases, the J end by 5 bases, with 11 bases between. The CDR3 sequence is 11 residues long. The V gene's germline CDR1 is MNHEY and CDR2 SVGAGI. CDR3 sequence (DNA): TGTGCCAGTAGCAGGCTCCACGAGCAGTACTTC. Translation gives CASSRLHEQYF.

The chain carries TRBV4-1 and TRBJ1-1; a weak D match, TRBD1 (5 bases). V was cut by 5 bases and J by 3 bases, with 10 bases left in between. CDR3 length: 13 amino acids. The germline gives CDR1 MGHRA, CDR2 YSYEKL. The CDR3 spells CASSRPGHTEAFF. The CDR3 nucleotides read TGCGCCAGCAGCAGACCAGGGCACACTGAAGCTTTCTTT.